This T cell receptor (beta chain) emerged from a study of blood T cells in healthy people across ages. Findings and caveats of the study: Nothing was known about donor CMV status, and this possibly confounded expanded clonotype changes.

A sample-barcoded 5' primer and a J-beta primer mix were used in a second PCR of roughly 7 to 11 cycles. Each cDNA molecule received a tag from a template-switch adaptor that had 12 random nucleotides. TCRdb independently ran MiXCR on the 5' RACE reads; one entry per CDR3 protein. Found here are about 670,000 distinct CDR3 sequences, 35% to 50% of them singletons; the top ten hold 25% to 35%. Points on this clonotype: Antigen: not known.

The CDR3 covers 18 residues. CDR1 SGDLS and CDR2 YYNGEE come from the germline V gene. Trimming took 0 bases from V and 7 from J; bases not matched to a gene: 9. Every sample yielded at least 6 million isolated PBMCs. No fewer than 5 micrograms of total RNA were isolated from every sample. Sequenced sample: blood. This TCR was recovered from a man at least 80 years old in good health. The chain recombines TRBV9 with TRBJ2-1; 14 bases align to TRBD2. The CDR3 region has the DNA TGTGCCAGCAGCGTAGGACTAGCGGGAGGGGGTGGTATGAATGAGCAGTTCTTC. Amino acid sequence: CASSVGLAGGGGMNEQFF.